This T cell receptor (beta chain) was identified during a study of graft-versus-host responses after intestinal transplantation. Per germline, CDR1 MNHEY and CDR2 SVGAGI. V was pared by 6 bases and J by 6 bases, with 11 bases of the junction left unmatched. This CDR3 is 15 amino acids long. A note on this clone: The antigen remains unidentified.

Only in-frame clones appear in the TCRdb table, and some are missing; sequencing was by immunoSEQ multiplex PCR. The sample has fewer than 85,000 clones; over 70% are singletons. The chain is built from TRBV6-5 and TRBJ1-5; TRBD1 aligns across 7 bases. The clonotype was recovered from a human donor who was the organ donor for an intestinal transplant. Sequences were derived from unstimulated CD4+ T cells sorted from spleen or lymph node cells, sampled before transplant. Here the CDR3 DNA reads TGTGCCAGCAGCGAGCAGGAGGGGGCCAGTCAGCCCCAGCATTTT. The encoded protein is CASSEQEGASQPQHF.